The 30 T cell receptor beta chains below come from one sample, sequenced in a study of T-cell reconstitution after alpha-beta-depleted transplantation in children. Unique molecular identifiers were incorporated during preparation of the TCRbeta library. MiXCR, run by TCRdb on the PCR reads, gives a single entry per CDR3 protein. The profile shows hundreds of thousands of distinct CDR3 sequences, 23% of them singletons. The sample was PBMCs, mostly from graft donor cells, taken 360 days after TCRalphabeta/CD19-depleted stem cell transplant. These receptors came from a boy under three years old who had a stem cell transplant for acute myeloid leukemia, so the T cells may come from the graft donor.

In this sample, this clonotype turned up a few times. The J gene is TRBJ2-1, the V gene TRBV20-1; 9 nucleotides align to TRBD2. The V and J ends lost 2 bases and 8 bases, in that order; junction bases with no gene match: 7. CDR3 size: 14 residues. Germline-derived CDR1 and CDR2 are DFQATT and SNEGSKA (reference sequence). CDR3 loop: CSARIAGTSHEQFF. The CDR3 nucleotides read TGCAGTGCTAGAATAGCCGGGACTAGCCATGAGCAGTTCTTC.

This clonotype has at least ten counts. The chain has TRBV7-2 and TRBJ2-5, with D tentatively TRBD2 (6 bases). Germline CDR1 is SGHTA and CDR2 is FQGNSA. Trimming removed 0 bases at V and 5 bases at J, with 13 bases between. This CDR3 region has 15 residues. In nucleotides, the CDR3 is TGTGCCAGCAGCTTAGCGCGGGGCAGGGTCGAGACCCAGTACTTC. This encodes CASSLARGRVETQYF.

At least ten counts were recorded for this clonotype. The CDR3 is CASSDRGLAYEQYF. The CDR3, as DNA: TGTGCCAGCAGTGACAGGGGGCTGGCCTACGAGCAGTACTTC. J is TRBJ2-7 and V is TRBV25-1; 8 nucleotides match TRBD1. V was pared by 3 bases and J by 2 bases, with 3 bases of the junction left unmatched. CDR1 is MGHDK and CDR2 is SYGVNS in the germline V gene. The CDR3 has 14 residues.

This clonotype was recorded at least ten times. This sequence joins TRBV5-1 and TRBJ2-7; weak D call: TRBD1 (6 bases). The CDR3 runs to 13 residues. Germline CDR1 reads SGHRS; CDR2 reads YFSETQ. V lost 1 base and J lost 7, with 12 bases in between. The CDR3 DNA reads TGCGCCAGCAGCTTGACTACAGGGTGGGAGCAGTACGTC. This translates into CASSLTTGWEQYV.

This clonotype was detected once. V is TRBV5-1 and J is TRBJ2-1, with TRBD2 matching over 9 bases. Germline V CDR1 and CDR2: SGHRS, YFSETQ. With V trimmed by 5 bases and J by 2 bases, 8 bases remained unmatched. CDR3 length equals 16 residues. The CDR3 bases are TGCGCCAGCAGTCAAGTAGCGGGGGTCGCCTACAATGAGCAGTTCTTC. The encoded protein is CASSQVAGVAYNEQFF.

Many counts were recorded for this clonotype. V is TRBV28 and J is TRBJ1-1, with D hard to call. V was clipped by 6 bases and J by 0 bases, with 20 bases between them. The CDR3 extends over 17 amino acids. Per the germline V gene, CDR1 is MDHEN and CDR2 is SYDVKM. CDR3 protein: CASRTDGEGRMNTEAFF. The DNA for the CDR3 is TGTGCCAGCAGGACCGATGGTGAGGGAAGAATGAACACTGAAGCTTTCTTT.

V usage is TRBV5-1 and J usage is TRBJ2-3, with TRBD2 as a possible D gene (6 bases). Germline CDR1 and CDR2: SGHRS and YFSETQ. This CDR3 region has 16 residues. Trimming stripped 0 bases from V and 4 bases from J, with 15 bases between. The CDR3 coding sequence is TGCGCCAGCAGCTTGGAGGCCAGGGAGGCCGCAGATACGCAGTATTTT. Translation gives CASSLEAREAADTQYF.

This clonotype appeared many times. The chain employs TRBV20-1 and TRBJ1-1; D gene ambiguous. Between the trimmed V and J ends, which lost 5 bases and 1 base, there was a span of 17 bases. Per germline, CDR1 DFQATT and CDR2 SNEGSKA (reference sequence). The CDR3 has 15 residues. The CDR3 DNA is TGCAGTGCTTCCCCGGGTAGGAACTCGAACACTGAAGCTTTCTTT. Translation gives CSASPGRNSNTEAFF.

There are a few counts of this clonotype. This chain links TRBV20-1 with TRBJ2-1; 8 nucleotides agree with TRBD1. The V segment lost 0 bases and the J segment 3 bases; nucleotides outside the gene matches: 7. Germline V gene data show CDR1 as DFQATT and CDR2 as SNEGSKA (reference sequence). There are 16 residues in the CDR3. The CDR3 sequence is CSARDPDRDSYNEQFF. The CDR3 bases are TGCAGTGCTAGAGATCCGGACAGGGATAGCTACAATGAGCAGTTCTTC.

V gene TRBV3-1 combines with J gene TRBJ1-1; no firm D call. CDR3 length equals 14 residues. V was shortened by 1 base and J by 1 base, with 7 bases between the two germline ends. Per the germline V gene, CDR1 is LGHDT and CDR2 is YNNKEL (reference sequence). CDR3: CASSQVARNTEAFF. In nucleotides, the CDR3 is TGTGCCAGCAGCCAAGTAGCCCGGAACACTGAAGCTTTCTTT.

This clonotype was seen a handful of times. The genes are TRBV6-1 and TRBJ2-5; 9 bases are a match to TRBD1. Trimming cost V 1 base and J 6 bases; bases outside gene matches: 6. This CDR3 comprises 15 residues. The germline gives CDR1 MNHNS, CDR2 SASEGT. CDR3 residues: CASSEGTGESQTQYF. CDR3 in DNA: TGTGCCAGCAGTGAAGGGACAGGGGAGAGTCAGACCCAGTACTTC.

The chain couples TRBV20-1 to TRBJ1-6; D is possibly TRBD1 (6 bases). V shed 0 bases and J shed 13 bases, with 25 bases lying between them. Germline V gene sequence: CDR1 DFQATT, CDR2 SNEGSKA (reference sequence). CDR3 size: 17 residues. CDR3 sequence reads: CSARDNSPADSSWPLHF. The DNA for the CDR3 is TGCAGTGCTAGAGATAACTCCCCCGCGGACAGTTCTTGGCCCCTCCACTTT.

The chain couples TRBV6-5 to TRBJ1-5, with D perhaps TRBD1 (5 bases). Trimming took 3 bases from V and 6 from J, leaving 12 bases between them. CDR3 size: 14 residues. CDR1 is MNHEY, CDR2 SVGAGI, per germline. The CDR3 spells CASSYRDGGQPQHF. Written as DNA, the CDR3 is TGTGCCAGCAGTTATCGGGATGGGGGTCAGCCCCAGCATTTT.

This clonotype was counted only a few times. The V gene is TRBV27, the J gene TRBJ2-3, with 13 bases matching TRBD2. The J segment lost 6 bases and the V segment lost 6 bases, leaving 6 bases of the junction unmatched. Germline CDR1 is MNHEY and CDR2 is SMNVEV (reference sequence). The CDR3 length is 15 residues. CDR3 in DNA: TGTGCCAGCAGCCCAGTGGGACTAGCGGGGGATACGCAGTATTTT. Translated: CASSPVGLAGDTQYF.

This clonotype was observed at least ten times. The chain couples TRBV5-1 to TRBJ2-2; D uncertain. CDR1 and CDR2 from the germline V gene are SGHRS and YFSETQ. The CDR3 covers 12 residues. Trimming took off 3 bases at V and 7 bases at J, with 7 bases between the two ends. The CDR3 here is CASSSLVGELFF. The CDR3, as DNA: TGCGCCAGCAGCTCGCTGGTCGGGGAGCTGTTTTTT.

This clonotype was detected ten times or more. The chain employs TRBV20-1 and TRBJ2-7, with 7 bases fitting TRBD2. The CDR3 has 13 residues. Unmatched junction bases numbered 6, after V lost 5 bases and J lost 2 bases. Germline lookup yields CDR1 DFQATT and CDR2 SNEGSKA (reference sequence). The CDR3 nucleotides are TGCAGTGCTTTCGGGGGGTGGCCCTACGAGCAGTACTTC. It is translated as CSAFGGWPYEQYF.

This clonotype was counted ten times or more. J is TRBJ2-4 and V is TRBV6-5; D might be TRBD2 (6 bases). Trimming removed 8 bases from V and 2 bases from J, with 13 bases in between. This CDR3 is 14 amino acids long. Germline values: CDR1 MNHEY, CDR2 SVGAGI. The CDR3 nucleotides read TGTGCCAGCCGAGACGGGGGACCCAAAAACATTCAGTACTTC. Translation gives CASRDGGPKNIQYF.

In its sample, this clonotype was seen a few times. A junction boundary mismatches the germline segment, possibly from a read error. The rearrangement joins TRBV7-2 to TRBJ2-7, with D tentatively TRBD2 (6 bases). There are 16 residues in the CDR3. The germline V gene encodes CDR1 SGHTA and CDR2 FQGNSA. Written as DNA, the CDR3 is TGTGCCAGCAGCCTAGCACTACTAGCAGCCTTGGGTGAGCAGTACTTC. This translates into CASSLALLAALGEQYF.

The V and J genes are TRBV20-1 and TRBJ2-7, with 8 bases lining up with TRBD2. The V gene end was trimmed by 0 bases and the J gene end by 0 bases; junction bases not matched to a gene: 7. This CDR3 is built from 16 residues. Germline loops: CDR1 DFQATT, CDR2 SNEGSKA (reference sequence). DNA for the CDR3: TGCAGTGCTAGAGAGCGGGAGCGGGGGAGCTCCTACGAGCAGTACGTC. Amino acids: CSARERERGSSYEQYV.

This clonotype was counted only a few times. The chain combines TRBV4-3 with TRBJ2-7, with 10 bases identical to TRBD2. CDR3 size: 14 residues. CDR1 LGHNA and CDR2 YSLEER come from the germline V gene. The J segment lost 6 bases and the V segment lost 4 bases, leaving 6 bases of the junction unmatched. The CDR3: CASSLLAGAGEQYF. The CDR3 coding sequence is TGCGCCAGCAGCCTCCTAGCGGGGGCAGGCGAGCAGTACTTC.

The chain combines TRBV11-1 with TRBJ2-5, with a possible D match to TRBD2 (6 bases). CDR3 length: 16 residues. In germline, CDR1 is SGHAT, CDR2 FQDESV (reference sequence). The ends were cut back, 3 bases at V and 4 bases at J, with 18 bases in the middle. The CDR3 region has the DNA TGTGCCAGCAGCTTTATCTCGGCGGGGACGGGAGAGACCCAGTACTTC. Residues: CASSFISAGTGETQYF.

The rearrangement joins TRBV7-2 to TRBJ2-7; D is unclear. Trimming left V 2 bases short and J 6 bases short, with 8 bases between. The germline CDR1 and CDR2 sequences are SGHTA and FQGNSA. The CDR3 totals 12 residues. The CDR3 sequence is CASSLLRVEQYF. As DNA, the CDR3 is TGTGCCAGCAGCTTATTAAGGGTCGAGCAGTACTTC.

The chain is built from TRBV9 and TRBJ2-3; D not resolved. Germline assignment: CDR1 SGDLS and CDR2 YYNGEE. V was shortened by 0 bases and J by 1 base, with 12 bases between the two germline ends. CDR3 size: 16 residues. CDR3 loop: CASSVGTELRTDTQYF. CDR3 coding DNA: TGTGCCAGCAGCGTAGGCACAGAGCTTCGCACAGATACGCAGTATTTT. The full variable domain, completed using reference TRBV9 and TRBJ2-3, is DSGVTQTPKHLITATGQRVTLRCSPRSGDLSVYWYQQSLDQGLQFLIQYYNGEERAKGNILERFSAQQFPDLHSELNLSSLELGDSALYFCASSVGTELRTDTQYFGPGTRLTVL.

CDR3 loop: CSAPEKETQYF. Written as DNA, the CDR3 is TGCAGTGCACCCGAGAAAGAGACCCAGTACTTC. The V and J genes are TRBV20-1 and TRBJ2-5; D uncertain. The CDR3 length is 11 residues. Germline V lookup: CDR1 DFQATT, CDR2 SNEGSKA (reference sequence). V was clipped by 6 bases and J by 3 bases, with 8 bases between them.

In its sample, this clonotype was seen many times. The chain uses TRBV6-1 and TRBJ2-3, with a weak D call TRBD2 (7 bases). V dropped 2 bases and J dropped 6 bases, with 9 bases sitting between them. This CDR3 contains 13 residues. Germline V gene data show CDR1 as MNHNS and CDR2 as SASEGT. The CDR3 here is CASSEPGGDTQYF. Here the CDR3 DNA reads TGTGCCAGCAGTGAACCGGGGGGCGATACGCAGTATTTT.

As to this clonotype: A junction end diverges from the germline sequence, so it may reflect a read error. The chain recombines TRBV20-1 with TRBJ1-4; no clear D. CDR3 length equals 15 residues. From germline, CDR1 is DFQATT and CDR2 SNEGSKA (reference sequence). In nucleotides, the CDR3 is TGCAGTACTAGAGCTTCGGGGAGGACTAATGAAAAACTGTTTTTT. It translates to CSTRASGRTNEKLFF.

The chain recombines TRBV11-2 with TRBJ2-3; D is possibly TRBD1 or TRBD2 (5 bases each). The V gene lost 5 bases and the J gene lost 3 bases, with 15 bases spanning the gap. Per germline, CDR1 SGHAT and CDR2 FQNNGV. This CDR3 has 15 residues. CDR3 sequence: CASSPGRLRTDTQYF. The CDR3 region has the DNA TGTGCCAGCAGCCCGGGGCGACTTAGGACAGATACGCAGTATTTT.

The V and J genes are TRBV6-1 and TRBJ1-1, with D hard to call. V was cut by 6 bases and J by 4 bases, with 12 bases left in between. CDR3 size: 13 residues. Per the germline V gene, CDR1 is MNHNS and CDR2 is SASEGT. CDR3 coding DNA: TGTGCCAGCAGCCCCGGGTCGGGCACTGAAGCTTTCTTT. Translating it yields CASSPGSGTEAFF.

The chain carries TRBV11-2 and TRBJ2-2; D gene unclear. Deletions cut 5 bases from V and 0 bases from J, with 7 bases between. This CDR3 contains 14 residues. CDR1 and CDR2 (germline): SGHAT, FQNNGV. The CDR3 region is CASSKTTNTGELFF. The CDR3 coding sequence is TGTGCCAGCAGCAAGACCACGAACACCGGGGAGCTGTTTTTT.

This clonotype was detected ten times or more. J is TRBJ1-1 and V is TRBV5-1, with TRBD1 matching over 9 bases. V was pared by 3 bases and J by 0 bases, with 6 bases of the junction left unmatched. The CDR3 runs 16 residues. The germline gives CDR1 SGHRS, CDR2 YFSETQ. CDR3 sequence: CASSSPGQGMNTEAFF. Here the CDR3 DNA reads TGCGCCAGCAGCTCTCCGGGACAGGGAATGAACACTGAAGCTTTCTTT. The full variable domain, completed using reference TRBV5-1 and TRBJ1-1, is KAGVTQTPRYLIKTRGQQVTLSCSPISGHRSVSWYQQTPGQGLQFLFEYFSETQRNKGNFPGRFSGRQFSNSRSEMNVSTLELGDSALYLCASSSPGQGMNTEAFFGQGTRLTVV.